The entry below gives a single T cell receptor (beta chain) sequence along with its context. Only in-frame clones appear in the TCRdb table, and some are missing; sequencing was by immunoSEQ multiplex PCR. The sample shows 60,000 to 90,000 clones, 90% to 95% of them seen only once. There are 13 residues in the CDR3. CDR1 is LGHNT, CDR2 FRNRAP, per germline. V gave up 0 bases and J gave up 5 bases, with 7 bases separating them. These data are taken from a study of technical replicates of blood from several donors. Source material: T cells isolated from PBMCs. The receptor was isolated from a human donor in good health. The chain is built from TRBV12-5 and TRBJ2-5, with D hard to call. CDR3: CASGLVREETQYF. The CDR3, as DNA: TGTGCTAGTGGTTTGGTACGTGAGGAGACCCAGTACTTC. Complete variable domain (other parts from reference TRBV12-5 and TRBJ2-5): DARVTQTPRHKVTEMGQEVTMRCQPILGHNTVFWYRQTMMQGLELLAYFRNRAPLDDSGMPKDRFSAEMPDATLATLKIQPSEPRDSAVYFCASGLVREETQYFGPGTRLLVL.